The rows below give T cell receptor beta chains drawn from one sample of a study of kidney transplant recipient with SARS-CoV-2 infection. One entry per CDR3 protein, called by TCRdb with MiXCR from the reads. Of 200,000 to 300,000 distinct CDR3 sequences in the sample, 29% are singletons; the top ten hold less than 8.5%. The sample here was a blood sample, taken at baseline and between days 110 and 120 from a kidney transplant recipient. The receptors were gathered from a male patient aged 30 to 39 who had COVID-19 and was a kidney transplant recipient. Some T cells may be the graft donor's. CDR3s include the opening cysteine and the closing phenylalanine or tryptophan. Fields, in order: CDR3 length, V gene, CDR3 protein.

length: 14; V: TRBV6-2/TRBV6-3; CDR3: CASSPAGPPDEQFF
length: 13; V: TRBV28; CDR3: CASTLNYNSPLHF
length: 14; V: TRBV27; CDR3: CASSLSQGNYGYTF
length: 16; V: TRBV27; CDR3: CASRPRWGADHQPQHF
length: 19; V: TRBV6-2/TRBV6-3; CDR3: CASSYSIEEGMRYQETQYF
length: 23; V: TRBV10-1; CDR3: CASSESRDRRAMRPGGQIEPQHF
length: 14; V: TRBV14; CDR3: CASSTSGRRYEQYF
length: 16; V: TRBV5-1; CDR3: CASVLTSVRKTYGYTF
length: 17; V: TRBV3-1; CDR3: CASSSISTLRKTYGYTF
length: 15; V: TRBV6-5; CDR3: CASSSGLGTKNIQYF
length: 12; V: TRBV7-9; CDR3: CASSHPKNEQYF
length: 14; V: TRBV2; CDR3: CASRTGQGQREQFF
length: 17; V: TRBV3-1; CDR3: CASSVYCPISIRTEAFF
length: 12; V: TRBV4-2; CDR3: CASSQDDGEAFF
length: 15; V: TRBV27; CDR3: CASSFSGSPFYGYTF
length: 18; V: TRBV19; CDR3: CASTSTGFPKLSYNEQFF
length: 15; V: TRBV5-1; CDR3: CASSWSGSSADTQYF
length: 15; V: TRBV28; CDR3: CASSSGMGARNEQFF
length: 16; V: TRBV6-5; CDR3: CATLTATDSGANVLTF
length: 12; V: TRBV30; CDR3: CAWSVSPYGYTF
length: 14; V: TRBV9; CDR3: CASSVGGGANVLTF
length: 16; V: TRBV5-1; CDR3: CASASISVRKTYGYTF
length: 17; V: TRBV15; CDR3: CATSRIKRCGKTYGYTF
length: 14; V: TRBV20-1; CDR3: CSAPGGTGWTEAFF
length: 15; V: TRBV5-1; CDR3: CASSWVGTEAEKLFF
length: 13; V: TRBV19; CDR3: CASSIVLASEQFF
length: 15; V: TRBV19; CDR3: CASSIRQGAGETQYF
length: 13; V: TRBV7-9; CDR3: CASSLRDIDEQFF
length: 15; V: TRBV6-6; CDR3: CASSKGLVIYNEQFF
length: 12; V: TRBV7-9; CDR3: CASSVSRGEAFF
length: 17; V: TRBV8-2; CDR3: CGIFPKITQSRANVLTF
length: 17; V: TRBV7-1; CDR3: CASSGASHEGKTYGYTF
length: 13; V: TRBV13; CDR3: CASSLGLGYEQYF
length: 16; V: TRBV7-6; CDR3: CASSLGTTSSGNTIYF
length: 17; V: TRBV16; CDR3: CASSSDVVVRKTYGYTF
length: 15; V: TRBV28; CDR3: CASSLAGGGSDTQYF
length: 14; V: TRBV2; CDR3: CASTSSRGFTEAFF
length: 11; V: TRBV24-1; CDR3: CATAGGETQYF
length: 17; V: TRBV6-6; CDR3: CASSQQAGGRKTYGYTF
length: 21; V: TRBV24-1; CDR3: CATSDLQNSGTSGSSYNEQFF
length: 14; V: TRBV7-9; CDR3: CASSTRSGNTEAFF
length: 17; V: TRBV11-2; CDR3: CASSQFVTSRKTYGYTF
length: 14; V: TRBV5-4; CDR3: CASSLGDSPNEQFF
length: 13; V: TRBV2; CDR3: CASTPDRNQPQHF
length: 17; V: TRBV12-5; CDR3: CASGFNRLQGKTYGYTF
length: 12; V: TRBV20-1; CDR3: CSAGGGPDTQYF
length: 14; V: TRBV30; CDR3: CAWSSQGAGQPQHF
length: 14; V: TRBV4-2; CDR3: CASSQTGKEYGYTF
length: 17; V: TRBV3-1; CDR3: CASSPPNPISFSETQYF
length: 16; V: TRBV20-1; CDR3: CSARVFGQGVGQPQHF